This entry features one T cell receptor beta chain sequence. CDR1 is GTSNPN, CDR2 SVGIG, per germline (reference sequence). CDR3 length equals 14 residues. V was pared by 4 bases and J by 0 bases, with 3 bases of the junction left unmatched. These data come from a study of cytomegalovirus exposure and HLA in healthy donors. The PCR employed 60 Vbeta primers together with 13 Jbeta primers. Profiled with immunoSEQ multiplex PCR; TCRdb holds only in-frame clones, not every one. The specimen's table records around 36,000 clones. The receptor was isolated from a woman aged 25 to 45 in good health and CMV-seropositive. This sequence joins TRBV30 and TRBJ2-3; TRBD1 matches 8 bases. Sequenced: PBMCs. The CDR3 sequence: CAWIQGASTDTQYF. As DNA, the CDR3 is TGTGCCTGGATTCAGGGGGCGAGCACAGATACGCAGTATTTT. Filled out from reference TRBV30 and TRBJ2-3, the complete variable domain reads SQTIHQWPATLVQPVGSPLSLECTVEGTSNPNLYWYRQAAGRGLQLLFYSVGIGQISSEVPQNLSASRPQDRQFILSSKKLLLSDSGFYLCAWIQGASTDTQYFGPGTRLTVL.